The subject of this entry is one T cell receptor (beta chain). The target antigen is unknown. CDR1 is SNHLY and CDR2 is FYNNEI in the germline V gene. V was pared by 2 bases and J by 3 bases, with 28 bases between. This CDR3 has 20 residues. The entry originates in a study of T-cell memory formation after mild COVID-19. Across the whole study: Most TCR clusters belonged to a single donor.

Overall study findings and caveats: Contracting clones from day 15 to 85 showed balanced CD4/CD8; later expanders favored CD4+. Cross-reactive memory seemingly joined, as some responding clones were found in pre-infection memory.

5'RACE with constant-segment primers yielded barcoded, UMI-tagged TCR alpha and TCR beta cDNA libraries. Each CDR3 protein is one row after TCRdb ran MiXCR on the 5' RACE reads. The sample has about 610,000 distinct CDR3 sequences, 15% to 20% seen once. The clonotype originates from an adult woman who had mild COVID-19 (a few samples of this study predate the infection). Cell type and time point are not known. Sequencing was done on a sample of PBMCs or a T cell subset sorted from them (not recorded which). J is TRBJ1-1 and V is TRBV2, with unresolved D. CDR3 sequence (DNA): TGTGCCAGCAGTGAATTCCGGTTAGGAGGGTATACGCACGTGGACACTGAAGCTTTCTTT. This codes for CASSEFRLGGYTHVDTEAFF.